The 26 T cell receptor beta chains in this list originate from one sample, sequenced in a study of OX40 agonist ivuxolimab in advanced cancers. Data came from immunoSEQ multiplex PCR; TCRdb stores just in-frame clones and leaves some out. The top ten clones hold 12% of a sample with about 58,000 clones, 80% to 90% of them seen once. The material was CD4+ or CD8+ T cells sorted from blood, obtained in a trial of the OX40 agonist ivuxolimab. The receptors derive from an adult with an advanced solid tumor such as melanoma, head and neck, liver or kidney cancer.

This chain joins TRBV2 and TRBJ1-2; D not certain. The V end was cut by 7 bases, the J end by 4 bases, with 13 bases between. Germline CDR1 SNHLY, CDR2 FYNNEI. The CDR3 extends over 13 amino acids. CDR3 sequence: CASTDLYVYGYTF. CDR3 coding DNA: TGTGCCAGCACCGACTTATATGTCTATGGCTACACCTTC.

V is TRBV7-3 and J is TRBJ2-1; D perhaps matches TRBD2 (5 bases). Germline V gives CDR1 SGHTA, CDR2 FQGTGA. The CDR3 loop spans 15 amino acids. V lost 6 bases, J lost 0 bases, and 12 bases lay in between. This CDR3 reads CASSWTSSSYNEQFF. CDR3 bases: TGTGCCAGCAGTTGGACTTCTAGCTCCTACAATGAGCAGTTCTTC.

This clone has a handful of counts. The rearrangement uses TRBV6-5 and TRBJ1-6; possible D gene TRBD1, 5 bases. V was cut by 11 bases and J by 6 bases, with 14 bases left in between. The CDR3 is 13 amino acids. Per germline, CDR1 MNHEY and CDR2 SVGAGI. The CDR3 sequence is CAAWPGLNSPLHF. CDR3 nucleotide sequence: TGTGCCGCTTGGCCGGGACTTAATTCACCCCTCCACTTT.

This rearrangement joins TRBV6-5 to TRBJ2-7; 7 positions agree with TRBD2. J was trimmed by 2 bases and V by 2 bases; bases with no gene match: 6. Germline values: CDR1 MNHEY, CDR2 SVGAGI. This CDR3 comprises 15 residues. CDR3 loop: CASSYVGGQTYEQYF. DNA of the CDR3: TGTGCCAGCAGTTACGTGGGAGGGCAGACCTACGAGCAGTACTTC.

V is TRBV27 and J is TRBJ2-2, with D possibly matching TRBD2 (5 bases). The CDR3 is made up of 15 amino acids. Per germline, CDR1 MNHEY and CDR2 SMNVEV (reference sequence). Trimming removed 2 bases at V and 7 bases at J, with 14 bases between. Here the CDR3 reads CASSLGNSAGGELFF. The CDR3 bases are TGTGCCAGCAGTTTAGGCAATTCCGCGGGCGGGGAGCTGTTTTTT.

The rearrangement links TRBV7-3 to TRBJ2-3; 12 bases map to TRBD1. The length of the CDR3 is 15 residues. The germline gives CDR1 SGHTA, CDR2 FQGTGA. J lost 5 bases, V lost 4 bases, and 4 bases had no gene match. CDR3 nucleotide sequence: TGTGCCAGCAGCTCGGGACAGGGGGCAGGAGATACGCAGTATTTT. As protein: CASSSGQGAGDTQYF.

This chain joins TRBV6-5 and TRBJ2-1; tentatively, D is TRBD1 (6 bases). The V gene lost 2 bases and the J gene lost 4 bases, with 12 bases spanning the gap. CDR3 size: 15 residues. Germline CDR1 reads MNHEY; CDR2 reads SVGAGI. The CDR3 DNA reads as TGTGCCAGCAGTTACCGGTCAGGGGATTACAATGAGCAGTTCTTC. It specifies CASSYRSGDYNEQFF.

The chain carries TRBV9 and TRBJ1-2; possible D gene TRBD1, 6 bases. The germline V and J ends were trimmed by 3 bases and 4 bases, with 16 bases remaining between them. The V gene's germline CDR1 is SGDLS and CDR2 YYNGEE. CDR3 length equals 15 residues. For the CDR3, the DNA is TGTGCCAGCAGCGGGTCGACCGGGACACTCTATGGCTACACCTTC. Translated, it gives CASSGSTGTLYGYTF. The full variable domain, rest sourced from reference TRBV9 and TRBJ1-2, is DSGVTQTPKHLITATGQRVTLRCSPRSGDLSVYWYQQSLDQGLQFLIQYYNGEERAKGNILERFSAQQFPDLHSELNLSSLELGDSALYFCASSGSTGTLYGYTFGSGTRLTVV.

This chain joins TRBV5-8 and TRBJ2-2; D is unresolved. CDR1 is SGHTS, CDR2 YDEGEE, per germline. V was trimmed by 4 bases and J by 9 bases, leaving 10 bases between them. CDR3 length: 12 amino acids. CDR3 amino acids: CASSLDVRELFF. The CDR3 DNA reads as TGTGCCAGCAGCCTAGATGTAAGGGAGCTGTTTTTT.

The CDR3 spells CSVSAGVSPSYNEQFF. For the CDR3, the DNA is TGCAGCGTTTCTGCCGGGGTCTCTCCCTCCTACAATGAGCAGTTCTTC. V is TRBV29-1 and J is TRBJ2-1; D may be TRBD2 (5 bases). V lost 5 bases to trimming and J lost 0 bases, with 17 bases between them. The CDR3 runs 16 residues. Per germline, CDR1 SQVTM and CDR2 ANQGSEA.

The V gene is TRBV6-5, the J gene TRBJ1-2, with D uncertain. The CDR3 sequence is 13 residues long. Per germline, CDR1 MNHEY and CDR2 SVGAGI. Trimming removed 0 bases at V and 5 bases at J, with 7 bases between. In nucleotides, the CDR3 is TGTGCCAGCAGTTACTCGCCCCTGTATGGCTACACCTTC. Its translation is CASSYSPLYGYTF.

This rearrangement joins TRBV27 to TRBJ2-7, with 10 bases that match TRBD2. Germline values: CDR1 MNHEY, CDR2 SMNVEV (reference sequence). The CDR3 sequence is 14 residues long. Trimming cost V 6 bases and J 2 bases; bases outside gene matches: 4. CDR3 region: CASRPGTSAYEQYF. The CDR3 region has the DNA TGTGCCAGCAGGCCTGGGACTAGCGCCTACGAGCAGTACTTC.

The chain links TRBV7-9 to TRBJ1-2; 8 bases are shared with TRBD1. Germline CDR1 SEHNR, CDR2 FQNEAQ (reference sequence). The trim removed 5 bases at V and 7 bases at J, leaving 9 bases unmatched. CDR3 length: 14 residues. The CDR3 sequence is CASSPTDRGFGYTF. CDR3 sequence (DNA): TGTGCCAGCAGCCCTACCGACAGGGGCTTTGGCTACACCTTC.

The CDR3 loop reads CASSKPGSTNEKLFF. CDR3 in DNA: TGTGCCAGCAGTAAACCCGGGTCTACTAATGAAAAACTGTTTTTT. The chain carries TRBV2 and TRBJ1-4, with D unresolved. Looked up from germline, CDR1 is SNHLY and CDR2 is FYNNEI. This CDR3 has 15 amino acids. V shed 5 bases and J shed 2 bases, with 12 bases lying between them.

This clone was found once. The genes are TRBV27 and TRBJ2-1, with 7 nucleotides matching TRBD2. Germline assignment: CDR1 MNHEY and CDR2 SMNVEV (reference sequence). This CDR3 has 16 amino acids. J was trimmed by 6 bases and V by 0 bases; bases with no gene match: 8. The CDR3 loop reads CASSLSRWEGRNEQFF. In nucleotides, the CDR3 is TGTGCCAGCAGTTTATCTCGGTGGGAGGGCCGCAATGAGCAGTTCTTC.

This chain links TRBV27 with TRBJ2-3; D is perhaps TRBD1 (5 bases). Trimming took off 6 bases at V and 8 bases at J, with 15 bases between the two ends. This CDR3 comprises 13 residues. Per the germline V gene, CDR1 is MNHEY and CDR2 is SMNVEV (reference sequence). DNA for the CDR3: TGTGCCAGCAGCCCTTCAGCCCAGGGTACGCAGTATTTT. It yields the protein CASSPSAQGTQYF.

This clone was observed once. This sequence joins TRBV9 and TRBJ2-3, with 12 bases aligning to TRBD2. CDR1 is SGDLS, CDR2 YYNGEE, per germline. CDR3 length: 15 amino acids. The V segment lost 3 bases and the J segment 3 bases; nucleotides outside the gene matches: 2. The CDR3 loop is CASSATSGRTDTQYF. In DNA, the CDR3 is TGTGCCAGCAGCGCGACTAGCGGGAGAACAGATACGCAGTATTTT.

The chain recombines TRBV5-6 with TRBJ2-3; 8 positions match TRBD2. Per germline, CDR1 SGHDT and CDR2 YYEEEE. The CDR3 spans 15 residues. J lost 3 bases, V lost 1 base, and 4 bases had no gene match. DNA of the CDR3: TGTGCCAGCAGCTTGAGAGCGGGAGCAACAGATACGCAGTATTTT. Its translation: CASSLRAGATDTQYF.

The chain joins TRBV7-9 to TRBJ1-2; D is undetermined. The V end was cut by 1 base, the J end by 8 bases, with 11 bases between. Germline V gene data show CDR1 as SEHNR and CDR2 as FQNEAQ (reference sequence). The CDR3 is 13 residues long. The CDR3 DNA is TGTGCCAGCAGCTTAGGAGGAGAAGGCGGCTACACCTTC. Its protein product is CASSLGGEGGYTF.

DNA for the CDR3: TGTGCCAGCAGTTCCGGACTAGCGGTATACAATGAGCAGTTCTTC. Its translation is CASSSGLAVYNEQFF. The rearrangement uses TRBV28 and TRBJ2-1; 10 nucleotides align to TRBD2. V was clipped by 4 bases and J by 4 bases; unmatched bases: 4. This CDR3 has 15 amino acids. Germline CDR1 reads MDHEN; CDR2 reads SYDVKM. Using reference TRBV28 and TRBJ2-1 for the parts outside the CDR3, the full variable domain is DVKVTQSSRYLVKRTGEKVFLECVQDMDHENMFWYRQDPGLGLRLIYFSYDVKMKEKGDIPEGYSVSREKKERFSLILESASTNQTSMYLCASSSGLAVYNEQFFGPGTRLTVL.

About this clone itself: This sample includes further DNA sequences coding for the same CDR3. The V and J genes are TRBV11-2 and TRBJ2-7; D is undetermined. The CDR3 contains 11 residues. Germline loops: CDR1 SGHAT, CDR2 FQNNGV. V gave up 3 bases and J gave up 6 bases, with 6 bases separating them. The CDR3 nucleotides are TGTGCCAGCAGCTTCGGCCGCGAGCAGTACTTC. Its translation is CASSFGREQYF. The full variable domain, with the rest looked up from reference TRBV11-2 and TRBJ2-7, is EAGVAQSPRYKIIEKRQSVAFWCNPISGHATLYWYQQILGQGPKLLIQFQNNGVVDDSQLPKDRFSAERLKGVDSTLKIQPAKLEDSAVYLCASSFGREQYFGPGTRLTVT.

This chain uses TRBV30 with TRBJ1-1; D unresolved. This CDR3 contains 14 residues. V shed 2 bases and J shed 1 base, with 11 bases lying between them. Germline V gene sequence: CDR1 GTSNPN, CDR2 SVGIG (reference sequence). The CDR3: CAWSSWRANTEAFF. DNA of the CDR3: TGTGCCTGGAGTAGTTGGAGGGCGAACACTGAAGCTTTCTTT.

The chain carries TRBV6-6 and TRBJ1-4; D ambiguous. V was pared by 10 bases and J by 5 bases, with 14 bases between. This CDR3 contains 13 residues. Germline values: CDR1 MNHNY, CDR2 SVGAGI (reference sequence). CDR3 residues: CATTEEYNEKLFF. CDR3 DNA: TGTGCCACCACAGAGGAGTACAATGAAAAACTGTTTTTT.

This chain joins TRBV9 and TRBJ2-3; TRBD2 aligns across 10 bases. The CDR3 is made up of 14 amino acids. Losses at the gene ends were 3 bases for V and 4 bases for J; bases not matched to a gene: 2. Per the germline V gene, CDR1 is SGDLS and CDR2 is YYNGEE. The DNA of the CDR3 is TGTGCCAGCAGCGAAGCGGGAGGGTCAGATACGCAGTATTTT. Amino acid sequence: CASSEAGGSDTQYF.

The CDR3: CASDELSGSNTEAFF. CDR3 nucleotide sequence: TGTGCCAGCGACGAATTGAGTGGATCGAACACTGAAGCTTTCTTT. The chain links TRBV28 to TRBJ1-1; D gene unclear. The length of the CDR3 is 15 residues. The germline V gene has CDR1 MDHEN and CDR2 SYDVKM. V was trimmed by 8 bases and J by 1 base, leaving 17 bases between them.

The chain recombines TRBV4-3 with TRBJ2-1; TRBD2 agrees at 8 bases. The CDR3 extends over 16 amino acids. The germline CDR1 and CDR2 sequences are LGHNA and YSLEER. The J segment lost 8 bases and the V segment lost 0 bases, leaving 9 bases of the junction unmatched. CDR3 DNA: TGCGCCAGCAGCCAAGATCGGGTAGCGGGGAGCCATGAGCAGTTCTTC. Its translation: CASSQDRVAGSHEQFF.